This TCR beta chain was sequenced for a study of blood T cell repertoires in COVID-19. In the study overall: Both acute and convalescent COVID-19 samples were obtained from the United States, Italy and Spain. PBMCs, B-cell-depleted T cells, or T cells were the source of the cDNA or gDNA that made up the material.

Per the germline V gene, CDR1 is MNHEY and CDR2 is SMNVEV (reference sequence). The CDR3 spans 12 residues. The V end was cut by 6 bases, the J end by 5 bases, with 8 bases between. Seattle-derived patients entered the study during active infection and were followed longitudinally. Study processing details: Amplification of reference gene primers was used by the study to estimate nucleated cell counts. Clones were read by immunoSEQ multiplex PCR, and TCRdb kept only the in-frame ones, dropping some. The D gene and trimming were derived from the DNA, and the V and J assignments and clone size from that table. The table includes about 160,000 clones, approximately 85% detected once.

This TCR derives from an elderly man with COVID-19, enrolled during active disease. The chain combines TRBV27 with TRBJ1-5, with D possibly being TRBD1 (5 bases). The sequencing input was peripheral blood. The CDR3 coding sequence is TGTGCCAGCAGCCTCAGGGATCAGCCCCAGCATTTT. Residues: CASSLRDQPQHF.